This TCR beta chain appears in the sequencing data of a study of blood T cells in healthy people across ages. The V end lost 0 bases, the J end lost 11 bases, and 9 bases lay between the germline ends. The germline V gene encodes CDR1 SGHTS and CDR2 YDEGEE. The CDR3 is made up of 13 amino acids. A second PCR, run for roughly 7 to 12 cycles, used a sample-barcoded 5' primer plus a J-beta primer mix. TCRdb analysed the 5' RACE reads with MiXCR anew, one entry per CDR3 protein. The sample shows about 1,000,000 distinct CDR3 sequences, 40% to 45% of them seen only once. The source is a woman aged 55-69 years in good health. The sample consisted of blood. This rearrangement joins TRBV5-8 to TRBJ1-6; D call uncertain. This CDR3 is CASSLGSGAPLHF. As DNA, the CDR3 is TGTGCCAGCAGCTTGGGGTCAGGAGCACCCCTCCACTTT.